Following are 23 T cell receptor beta chains from one sample sequenced in a study of early T cells in non-severe SARS-CoV-2 infection. In TCRdb, the 5' RACE reads were re-called with MiXCR into one record per CDR3 protein. This sample yields 45,000 to 75,000 distinct CDR3 sequences, of which over 9.5% are seen a single time; around 5% belongs to the top ten. The sample taken for sequencing was whole blood. These receptors were obtained from an adult who was a healthcare worker with PCR-confirmed SARS-CoV-2 infection or an uninfected control (not recorded which).

This clonotype was seen repeatedly, ten times or more. The rearrangement uses TRBV7-9 and TRBJ2-4, with D hard to call. Germline V gene data show CDR1 as SEHNR and CDR2 as FQNEAQ (reference sequence). This CDR3 spans 14 amino acids. With 4 bases removed from V and 1 base from J, the gap between germline ends came to 8 bases. This CDR3 reads CASSSTVAKNIQYF. The CDR3, as DNA: TGTGCCAGCAGCTCAACGGTCGCCAAAAACATTCAGTACTTC.

This clonotype came up a few times. No DNA is shown, since the ends of the CDR3 on it are uncertain; the CDR3 is the one TCRdb lists. The rearrangement uses TRBV7-4 and TRBJ2-2. Per the germline V gene, CDR1 is SGHVT and CDR2 is SQSDAQ. Inclusive of both ends, the CDR3 amounts to 15 amino acids. CDR3 protein: CASHYVPFDRGAVFF.

This clonotype was observed at least ten times. This chain connects TRBV20-1 to TRBJ2-2, with D unclear. The V gene's germline CDR1 is DFQATT and CDR2 SNEGSKA (reference sequence). The V end lost 0 bases, the J end lost 0 bases, and 5 bases lay between the germline ends. This CDR3 spans 14 amino acids. This CDR3 is CSARDPANTGELFF. In DNA form, the CDR3 reads TGCAGTGCTAGAGATCCAGCGAACACCGGGGAGCTGTTTTTT.

This clonotype was seen at least ten times. The V and J genes are TRBV6-1 and TRBJ2-7, with 10 bases lining up with TRBD2. The CDR3 totals 15 residues. The V segment lost 2 bases and the J segment 4 bases; nucleotides outside the gene matches: 5. In germline, CDR1 is MNHNS, CDR2 SASEGT. The chain's CDR3 is CASSEMLAGEYEQYF. CDR3 coding DNA: TGTGCCAGCAGTGAAATGCTAGCGGGAGAATACGAGCAGTACTTC.

This clonotype showed up just a few times. This sequence joins TRBV18 and TRBJ2-7, with TRBD1 matching over 7 bases. Germline CDR1 KGHSH, CDR2 LQKENI. This CDR3 contains 14 residues. Germline trimming cut 6 bases from V and 4 bases from J; bases unmatched to any gene: 9. The CDR3 sequence: CASSQGRGTYEQYF. The DNA of the CDR3 is TGTGCCAGCTCCCAGGGCAGGGGGACGTACGAGCAGTACTTC.

This clonotype appeared many times. The rearrangement links TRBV27 to TRBJ1-1; the match to TRBD1 covers 9 bases. V gave up 3 bases and J gave up 4 bases; unmatched junction bases: 6. The CDR3 sequence is 15 residues long. Germline V gene data show CDR1 as MNHEY and CDR2 as SMNVEV (reference sequence). The CDR3 sequence is CASSFGQGPGTEAFF. In DNA form, the CDR3 reads TGTGCCAGCAGTTTTGGACAGGGGCCCGGCACTGAAGCTTTCTTT.

This clonotype was counted between two and nine times. This chain joins TRBV27 and TRBJ2-7, with 7 bases that match TRBD1. The V gene's germline CDR1 is MNHEY and CDR2 SMNVEV (reference sequence). The CDR3 runs 14 residues. The ends lost 8 bases at V and 4 bases at J; junction bases unmatched: 11. The CDR3 loop reads CASAQTGKGYEQYF. CDR3 in DNA: TGTGCCAGCGCCCAGACAGGGAAAGGTTACGAGCAGTACTTC.

With regard to this clonotype: Its ends do not fully match the called genes, so a read error is possible. The V call is TRBV25-1, the J call TRBJ1-2; TRBD1 agrees at 8 bases. The CDR3 is made up of 12 amino acids. The germline gives CDR1 MGHDK, CDR2 SYGVNS. CDR3 sequence reads: CVSAGQEYGYTF. The CDR3 DNA reads as TGTGTCAGCGCGGGACAGGAGTATGGCTACACCTTC.

This clonotype occurred many times. This chain links TRBV13 with TRBJ1-4; D possibly corresponds to TRBD1 (5 bases). Trimming cost V 5 bases and J 4 bases, with 11 bases left between them. The CDR3 runs 14 residues. The germline V gene encodes CDR1 PRHDT and CDR2 FYEKMQ (reference sequence). Written as DNA, the CDR3 is TGTGCCAGCAGCATCCGGGACGTTAATGAAAAACTGTTTTTT. It specifies CASSIRDVNEKLFF.

A few counts support this clonotype. This chain links TRBV20-1 with TRBJ1-3; 7 nucleotides match TRBD1. The junction had 4 bases not matched to a gene; V was cut back by 4 bases and J by 4 bases. CDR1 is DFQATT, CDR2 SNEGSKA, per germline (reference sequence). This CDR3 is built from 13 residues. The chain's CDR3 is CSATQGVGNTIYF. CDR3 coding DNA: TGCAGTGCTACTCAGGGGGTCGGAAACACCATATATTTT.

The chain combines TRBV3-1 with TRBJ2-7, with no clear D. The CDR3 is made up of 11 amino acids. The germline V gene encodes CDR1 LGHDT and CDR2 YNNKEL (reference sequence). Trimming removed 1 base at V and 5 bases at J, with 3 bases between. The CDR3 reads CASSQGDEQYF. CDR3 bases: TGTGCCAGCAGCCAAGGGGACGAGCAGTACTTC.

This clonotype was seen ten or more times. The chain joins TRBV3-1 to TRBJ1-1; D is perhaps TRBD1 (6 bases). The CDR3 is made up of 15 amino acids. CDR1 and CDR2 (germline): LGHDT, YNNKEL (reference sequence). V was pared by 6 bases and J by 1 base, with 15 bases between. The CDR3 protein is CASRGTGLGNTEAFF. CDR3 bases: TGTGCCAGCAGGGGCACAGGGCTTGGGAACACTGAAGCTTTCTTT. The entire variable domain, with the rest obtained from reference TRBV3-1 and TRBJ1-1, is as follows: DTAVSQTPKYLVTQMGNDKSIKCEQNLGHDTMYWYKQDSKKFLKIMFSYNNKELIINETVPNRFSPKSPDKAHLNLHINSLELGDSAVYFCASRGTGLGNTEAFFGQGTRLTVV.

Ten or more counts support this clonotype. The chain links TRBV20-1 to TRBJ1-5; D not certain. The CDR3 runs to 14 residues. Trimming stripped 1 base from V and 0 bases from J, with 7 bases between. Per germline, CDR1 DFQATT and CDR2 SNEGSKA (reference sequence). In DNA form, the CDR3 reads TGCAGTGCTAGAGGGGGAACTAGCAATCAGCCCCAGCATTTT. It specifies CSARGGTSNQPQHF.

This clonotype has a count of ten or more. This chain links TRBV29-1 with TRBJ2-1; D is possibly TRBD2 (6 bases). Germline CDR1 and CDR2: SQVTM and ANQGSEA. CDR3 length: 14 amino acids. Trimming shortened V by 1 base and J by 5 bases, and 12 bases separated the two germline ends. The CDR3 protein is CSVEGSSEHNEQFF. The CDR3 region has the DNA TGCAGCGTTGAAGGGTCTAGCGAACACAATGAGCAGTTCTTC.

The sample holds many counts of this clonotype. This sequence joins TRBV7-8 and TRBJ2-4; 7 bases agree with TRBD1. V was pared by 6 bases and J by 1 base, with 3 bases of the junction left unmatched. This CDR3 contains 14 residues. Germline CDR1 reads SGHVS; CDR2 reads FQNEAQ. The CDR3 DNA follows: TGTGCCAGCAGTCGGGACAGTGCCAAAAACATTCAGTACTTC. The encoded protein is CASSRDSAKNIQYF.

In its sample, this clonotype was seen many times. V and J are TRBV10-1 and TRBJ1-1; tentative D call: TRBD1 (5 bases). The CDR3 is 14 amino acids. V gave up 5 bases and J gave up 2 bases, with 12 bases separating them. The germline gives CDR1 WNHNN, CDR2 SYGVQD (reference sequence). The CDR3 reads CASSSRGANTEAFF. The DNA for the CDR3 is TGCGCCAGCAGTTCTAGGGGAGCAAACACTGAAGCTTTCTTT.

This clonotype came up many times. V gene TRBV12-3 or TRBV12-4 combines with J gene TRBJ2-2, with D possibly matching TRBD2 (6 bases). This CDR3 is built from 14 residues. Between the trimmed V and J ends, which lost 6 bases and 6 bases, there was a span of 14 bases. The DNA for the CDR3 is TGTGCCAGCAGATCAACCCCGGGGGCCGGGGAGCTGTTTTTT. Translating it yields CASRSTPGAGELFF.

As concerns this clonotype: One base away lies a much larger clone, so this may be a sequencing read error. The J gene is TRBJ1-1, the V gene TRBV6-2 or TRBV6-3, with D possibly TRBD1 on 5 matching bases. The CDR3 is 14 amino acids. Trimming removed 7 bases at V and 2 bases at J, with 14 bases between. CDR1 MNHEY and CDR2 SVGEGT come from the germline V gene. The DNA of the CDR3 is TGTGCCAGCACCCACGAGGACATTAACACTGAAGCTTTCTTT. Translated: CASTHEDINTEAFF.

In its sample, this clonotype was seen a few times. The chain carries TRBV7-9 and TRBJ1-6; 8 positions match TRBD1. The CDR3 runs 14 residues. The V segment lost 5 bases and the J segment 10 bases; nucleotides outside the gene matches: 7. The germline V gene encodes CDR1 SEHNR and CDR2 FQNEAQ (reference sequence). As DNA, the CDR3 is TGTGCCAGCAGCCCCCGACAGGGGAACTCACCCCTCCACTTT. This codes for CASSPRQGNSPLHF.

The chain joins TRBV6-2 or TRBV6-3 to TRBJ2-7; 10 positions match TRBD1. This CDR3 spans 14 amino acids. The germline V gene encodes CDR1 MNHEY and CDR2 SVGEGT. After removal of 6 bases from V and 5 bases from J, the junction contained 7 bases not matched to a gene. The CDR3 reads CASSPGTGVHEQYF. CDR3 bases: TGTGCCAGCAGCCCCGGGACAGGGGTCCACGAGCAGTACTTC.

The rearrangement links TRBV9 to TRBJ2-3; D is ambiguous. This CDR3 region has 13 residues. Trimming stripped 3 bases from V and 4 bases from J, with 9 bases between. Germline V gene data show CDR1 as SGDLS and CDR2 as YYNGEE. As DNA, the CDR3 is TGTGCCAGCAGCGCCAGGACGGCAGATACGCAGTATTTT. Protein product: CASSARTADTQYF.

V usage is TRBV10-3 and J usage is TRBJ2-3, with no clear D. Between the trimmed V and J ends, which lost 0 bases and 4 bases, there was a span of 8 bases. The CDR3 sequence is 14 residues long. The germline V gene encodes CDR1 ENHRY and CDR2 SYGVKD. This CDR3 is CAISESAGADTQYF. The CDR3 bases are TGTGCCATCAGTGAGTCGGCTGGGGCAGATACGCAGTATTTT.

The chain combines TRBV28 with TRBJ2-7; 11 nucleotides align to TRBD1. Unmatched junction bases numbered 5, after V lost 1 base and J lost 6 bases. CDR1 MDHEN and CDR2 SYDVKM come from the germline V gene. The CDR3 loop spans 15 amino acids. In nucleotides, the CDR3 is TGTGCCAGCAGTTTATCCGGACAGGGGGCTGGCGAGCAGTACTTC. It is translated as CASSLSGQGAGEQYF.